Listed below are T cell receptor beta chains from one sample, sequenced in a study of OX40 agonist ivuxolimab in advanced cancers. Clones were sequenced by immunoSEQ multiplex PCR, and TCRdb holds only the in-frame ones, with some missing. The repertoire holds 50,000 or so clones, around 89% seen once, with roughly 31% in the top ten. This specimen was CD4+ or CD8+ T cells sorted from blood, taken in a trial of the OX40 agonist ivuxolimab. These receptors were taken from an adult with an advanced solid tumor such as melanoma, head and neck, liver or kidney cancer. Both conserved end residues are part of each CDR3.

cdr3_length j_call v_call cdr3_aa
14 TRBJ1-2 TRBV6-5 CASSYLGGGYGYTF
16 TRBJ2-2 TRBV12-5 CASGLDTSGRTGELFF
14 TRBJ2-7 TRBV27 CASKLQGGSYEQYF
15 TRBJ2-3 TRBV14 CASSSSSGSSDTQYF
17 TRBJ2-7 TRBV6-1 CASSERAGVPFADEQYF
16 TRBJ2-3 TRBV18 CASSPGEAGEIDTQYF
15 TRBJ2-3 TRBV2 CASRAGTSYTDTQYF
14 TRBJ1-5 TRBV27 CASSEAGSNQPQHF
14 TRBJ2-7 TRBV9 CASSVAGEAYEQYF
14 TRBJ2-5 TRBV27 CASSLAGPLGTQYF
14 TRBJ1-3 TRBV13 CASSLRLSGNTIYF
17 TRBJ2-2 TRBV14 CASSQEQERGNTGELFF
15 TRBJ2-7 TRBV7-8 CASSPGQGTQVEQYF
13 TRBJ1-2 TRBV19 CASTAGTPSGYTF
17 TRBJ2-3 TRBV27 CASSLLSGRPSTDTQYF
13 TRBJ2-2 TRBV7-3 CASSPHLTGELFF
16 TRBJ1-2 TRBV6-4 CASSDLPGTGIYGYTF
12 TRBJ1-1 TRBV29-1 CSVIGENTEAFF
15 TRBJ1-5 TRBV19 CASSITDYSNQPQHF
13 TRBJ2-7 TRBV6-4 CASSDSPGDEQYF
15 TRBJ2-7 TRBV7-9 CASSQGGQVSYEQYF
12 TRBJ1-5 TRBV15 CATSYPGQPQHF
13 TRBJ1-6 TRBV2 CASSDQGNSPLHF
14 TRBJ1-2 TRBV12-5 CASGLGISNYGYTF
13 TRBJ2-4 TRBV6-5 CASSYGRGYIQYF
15 TRBJ2-7 TRBV6-1 CASSTVGVVSGEQYF
14 TRBJ1-1 TRBV10-3 CAISRQEGNTEAFF
12 TRBJ2-1 TRBV27 CASSPDYNEQFF
13 TRBJ2-7 TRBV6-1 CASSEWGNYEQYF
16 TRBJ2-2 TRBV7-9 CASSAGQGTNTGELFF
14 TRBJ1-2 TRBV5-4 CASSAGNSNYGYTF
16 TRBJ2-3 TRBV19 CASSIGGRSSTDTQYF
15 TRBJ2-2 TRBV10-1 CASSDFRGNTGELFF
13 TRBJ2-1 TRBV7-9 CASSSYWGDEQFF
14 TRBJ1-5 TRBV27 CASSLLGSNQPQHF
12 TRBJ2-2 TRBV11-2 CASSALNGELFF
13 TRBJ2-7 TRBV6-1 CASRRALTYEQYF
14 TRBJ2-7 TRBV7-2 CASSPGTGYYEQYF
14 TRBJ2-3 TRBV27 CASSLSGSTDTQYF
16 TRBJ2-7 TRBV27 CASSPAPGLTSYEQYF
15 TRBJ2-1 TRBV10-1 CASSVSGQGVYEQFF
15 TRBJ1-1 TRBV2 CASSGLGRRNTEAFF